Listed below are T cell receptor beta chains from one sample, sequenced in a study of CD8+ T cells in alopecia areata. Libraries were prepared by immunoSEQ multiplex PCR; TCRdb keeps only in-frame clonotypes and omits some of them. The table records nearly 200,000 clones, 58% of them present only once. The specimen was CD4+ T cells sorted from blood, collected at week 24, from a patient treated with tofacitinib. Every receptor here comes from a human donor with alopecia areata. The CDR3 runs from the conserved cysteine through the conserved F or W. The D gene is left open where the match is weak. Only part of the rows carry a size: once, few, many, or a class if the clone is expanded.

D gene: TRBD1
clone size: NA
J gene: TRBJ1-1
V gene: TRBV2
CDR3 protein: CASRNGQANTEAFF
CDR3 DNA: TGTGCCAGCAGAAATGGACAGGCCAACACTGAAGCTTTCTTT

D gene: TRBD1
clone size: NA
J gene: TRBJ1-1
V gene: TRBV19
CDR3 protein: CASRSQGAGNTEAFF
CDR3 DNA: TGTGCCAGTAGGTCACAGGGGGCAGGGAACACTGAAGCTTTCTTT

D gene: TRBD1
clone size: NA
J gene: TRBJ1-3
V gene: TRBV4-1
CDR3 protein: CASSQGERTGHGNTIYF
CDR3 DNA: TGCGCCAGCAGCCAAGGGGAGAGGACAGGGCATGGAAACACCATATATTTT

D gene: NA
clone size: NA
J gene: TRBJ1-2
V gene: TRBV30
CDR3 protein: CAWSDRSGYTF
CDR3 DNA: TGTGCCTGGAGTGACCGAAGTGGCTACACCTTC

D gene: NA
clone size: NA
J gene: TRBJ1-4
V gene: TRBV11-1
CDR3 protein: CASSKHHEKLFF
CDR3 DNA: TGTGCCAGCAGCAAGCATCATGAAAAACTGTTTTTT

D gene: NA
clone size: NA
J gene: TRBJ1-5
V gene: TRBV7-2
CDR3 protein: CASSHWEAQPQHF
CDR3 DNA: TGTGCCAGCAGCCATTGGGAGGCTCAGCCCCAGCATTTT

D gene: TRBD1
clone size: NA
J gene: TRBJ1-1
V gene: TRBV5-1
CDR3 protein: CASSLGQGMNTEAFF
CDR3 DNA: TGCGCCAGCAGCCTGGGACAGGGAATGAACACTGAAGCTTTCTTT

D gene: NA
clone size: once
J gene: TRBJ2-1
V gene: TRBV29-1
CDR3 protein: CSGWYSYNEQFF
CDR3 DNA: TGCAGCGGTTGGTACTCCTACAATGAGCAGTTCTTC

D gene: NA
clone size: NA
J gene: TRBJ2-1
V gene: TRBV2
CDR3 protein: CASTKKGGGYNEQFF
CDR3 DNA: TGTGCCAGCACCAAAAAAGGAGGGGGATACAATGAGCAGTTCTTC

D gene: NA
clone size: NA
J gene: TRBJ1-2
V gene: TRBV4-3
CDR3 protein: CASSQGGRDYGYTF
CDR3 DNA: TGCGCCAGCAGCCAAGGGGGCAGGGACTATGGCTACACCTTC

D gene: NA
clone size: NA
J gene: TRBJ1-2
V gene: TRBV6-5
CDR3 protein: CASSQGSPGDYGYTF
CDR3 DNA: TGTGCCAGCAGCCAAGGGTCCCCCGGGGACTATGGCTACACCTTC

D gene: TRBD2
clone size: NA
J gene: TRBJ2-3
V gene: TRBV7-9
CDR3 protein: CASSSPRNSGGRDTQYF
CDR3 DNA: TGTGCCAGCAGCTCCCCCCGTAATAGCGGGGGCCGGGATACGCAGTATTTT

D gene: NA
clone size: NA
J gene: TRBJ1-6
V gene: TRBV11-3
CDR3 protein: CASSLVRNSPLHF
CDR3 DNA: TGTGCCAGCAGCTTAGTCCGAAATTCACCCCTCCACTTT

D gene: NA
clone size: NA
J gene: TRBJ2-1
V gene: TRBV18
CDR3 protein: CASTTGLSSYNEQFF
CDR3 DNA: TGTGCCAGCACTACAGGGTTAAGCTCCTACAATGAGCAGTTCTTC

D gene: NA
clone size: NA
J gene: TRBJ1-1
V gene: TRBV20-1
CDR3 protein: CSARGPNEAFF
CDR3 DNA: TGCAGTGCTAGGGGCCCAAATGAAGCTTTCTTT

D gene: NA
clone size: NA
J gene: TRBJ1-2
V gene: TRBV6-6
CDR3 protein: CASSYSQGGGGYTF
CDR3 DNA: TGTGCCAGCAGTTACTCGCAGGGAGGTGGCGGCTACACCTTC

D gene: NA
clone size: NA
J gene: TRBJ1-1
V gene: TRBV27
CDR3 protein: CASSSYTESNTEAFF
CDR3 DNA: TGTGCCAGCAGTTCCTACACGGAGTCGAACACTGAAGCTTTCTTT

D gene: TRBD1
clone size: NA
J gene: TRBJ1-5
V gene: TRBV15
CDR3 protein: CATSSRGGGNQPQHF
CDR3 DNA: TGTGCCACCAGCAGCAGGGGGGGTGGCAATCAGCCCCAGCATTTT

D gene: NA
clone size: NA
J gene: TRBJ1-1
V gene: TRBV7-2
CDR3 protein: CASSSRTADNTEAFF
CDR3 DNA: TGTGCCAGCAGCTCACGGACGGCTGATAACACTGAAGCTTTCTTT

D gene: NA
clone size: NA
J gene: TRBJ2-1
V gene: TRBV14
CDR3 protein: CASYLWGQVSYNEQFF
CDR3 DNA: TGTGCCAGCTATCTATGGGGTCAGGTCTCCTACAATGAGCAGTTCTTC

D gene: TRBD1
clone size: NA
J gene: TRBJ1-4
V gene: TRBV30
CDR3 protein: CAWNRGQDNEKLFF
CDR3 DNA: TGTGCCTGGAATAGAGGACAGGATAATGAAAAACTGTTTTTT

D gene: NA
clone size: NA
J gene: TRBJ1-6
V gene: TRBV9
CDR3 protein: CASSARDHNSPLHF
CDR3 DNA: TGTGCCAGCAGCGCCCGGGACCATAATTCACCCCTCCACTTT

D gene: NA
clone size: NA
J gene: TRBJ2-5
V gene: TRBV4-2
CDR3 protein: CASSQVWQGKETQYF
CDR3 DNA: TGTGCCAGCAGCCAAGTGTGGCAGGGGAAGGAGACCCAGTACTTC

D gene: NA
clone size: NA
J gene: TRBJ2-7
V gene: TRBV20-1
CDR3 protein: CSVDAYEQYF
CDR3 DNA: TGCAGTGTCGATGCCTACGAGCAGTACTTC

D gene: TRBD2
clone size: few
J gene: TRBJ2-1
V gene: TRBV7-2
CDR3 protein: CASSREAREGHNEQFF
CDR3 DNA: TGTGCCAGCAGTCGAGAGGCCCGGGAGGGCCACAATGAGCAGTTCTTC

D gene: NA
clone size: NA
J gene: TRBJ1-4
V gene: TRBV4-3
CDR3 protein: CASSQEAYEKLFF
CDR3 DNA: TGCGCCAGCAGCCAAGAGGCCTACGAAAAACTGTTTTTT

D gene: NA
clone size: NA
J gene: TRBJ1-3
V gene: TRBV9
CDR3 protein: CASSPRAGSSGNTIYF
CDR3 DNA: TGTGCCAGCAGCCCCCGTGCAGGAAGCTCTGGAAACACCATATATTTT

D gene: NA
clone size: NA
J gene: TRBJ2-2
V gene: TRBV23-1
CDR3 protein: CASSPLSGIATGELFF
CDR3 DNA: TGCGCCAGCAGTCCGCTCTCAGGGATCGCCACCGGGGAGCTGTTTTTT

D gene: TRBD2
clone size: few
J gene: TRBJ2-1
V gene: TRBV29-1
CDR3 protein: CSVSSGVYNEQFF
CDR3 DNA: TGCAGCGTGTCTAGCGGGGTCTACAATGAGCAGTTCTTC

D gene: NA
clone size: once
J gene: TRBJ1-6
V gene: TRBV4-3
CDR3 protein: CASSQAANSPLHF
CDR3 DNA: TGCGCCAGCAGCCAAGCCGCGAATTCACCCCTCCACTTT

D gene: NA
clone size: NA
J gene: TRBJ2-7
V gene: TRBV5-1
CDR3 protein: CASSLDGDEQYF
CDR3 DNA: TGCGCCAGCAGCTTGGATGGGGACGAGCAGTACTTC

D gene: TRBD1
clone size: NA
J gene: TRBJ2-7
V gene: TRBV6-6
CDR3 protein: CASSSDRVSEQYF
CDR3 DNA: TGTGCCAGCAGTTCCGACAGGGTGAGCGAGCAGTACTTC

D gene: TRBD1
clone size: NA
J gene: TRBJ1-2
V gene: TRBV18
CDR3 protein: CASSPTQGLSGYGYTF
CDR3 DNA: TGTGCCAGCTCACCGACACAGGGGTTGTCGGGCTATGGCTACACCTTC

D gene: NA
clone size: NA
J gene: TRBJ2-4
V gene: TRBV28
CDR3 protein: CASTKVSVWAKNIQYF
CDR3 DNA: TGTGCCAGCACTAAAGTTTCCGTTTGGGCCAAAAACATTCAGTACTTC

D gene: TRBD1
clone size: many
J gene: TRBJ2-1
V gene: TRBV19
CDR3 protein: CASSIGGTGGRNEQFF
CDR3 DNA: TGTGCCAGTAGTATAGGGGGGACAGGGGGCCGCAATGAGCAGTTCTTC

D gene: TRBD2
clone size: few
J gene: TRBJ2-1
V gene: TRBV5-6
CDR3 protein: CASCFGLAGGHEQFF
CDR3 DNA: TGTGCCAGCTGTTTTGGCCTAGCGGGGGGACATGAGCAGTTCTTC

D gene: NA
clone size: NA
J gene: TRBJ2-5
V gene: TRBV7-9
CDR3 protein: CASSAGGETQYF
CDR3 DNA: TGTGCCAGCAGCGCAGGGGGGGAGACCCAGTACTTC

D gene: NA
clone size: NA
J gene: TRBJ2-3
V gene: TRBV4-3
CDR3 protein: CASSQEIRGTQYF
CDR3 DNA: TGCGCCAGCAGCCAAGAGATCCGGGGTACGCAGTATTTT

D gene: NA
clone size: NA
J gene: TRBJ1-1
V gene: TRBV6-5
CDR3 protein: CASSYSGRNTEAFF
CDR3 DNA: TGTGCCAGCAGTTACTCGGGCCGGAACACTGAAGCTTTCTTT

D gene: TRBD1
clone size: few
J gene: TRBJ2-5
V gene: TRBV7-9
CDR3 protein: CASSIGTAQETQYF
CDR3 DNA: TGTGCCAGCAGCATCGGGACAGCCCAAGAGACCCAGTACTTC

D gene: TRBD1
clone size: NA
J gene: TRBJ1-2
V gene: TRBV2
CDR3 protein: CASSEQQGDNYGYTF
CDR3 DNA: TGTGCCAGCAGTGAACAACAGGGGGATAACTATGGCTACACCTTC

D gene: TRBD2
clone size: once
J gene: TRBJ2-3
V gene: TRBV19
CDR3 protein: CASRRTSDTDTQYF
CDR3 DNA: TGTGCCAGTAGGAGGACTAGCGACACAGATACGCAGTATTTT

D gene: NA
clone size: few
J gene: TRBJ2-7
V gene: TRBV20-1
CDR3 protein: CSARDPDEQYF
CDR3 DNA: TGCAGTGCTAGAGATCCCGACGAGCAGTACTTC

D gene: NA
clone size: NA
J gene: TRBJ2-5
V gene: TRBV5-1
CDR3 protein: CASSLGFQETQYF
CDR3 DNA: TGCGCCAGCAGCTTGGGGTTCCAAGAGACCCAGTACTTC

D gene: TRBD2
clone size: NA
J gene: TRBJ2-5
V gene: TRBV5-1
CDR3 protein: CASSPTSGSTETQYF
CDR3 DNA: TGCGCCAGCAGCCCGACTAGCGGGAGTACGGAGACCCAGTACTTC

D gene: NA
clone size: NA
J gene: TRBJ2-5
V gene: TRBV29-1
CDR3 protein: CSVAVGEETQYF
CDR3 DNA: TGCAGCGTTGCGGTGGGGGAAGAGACCCAGTACTTC

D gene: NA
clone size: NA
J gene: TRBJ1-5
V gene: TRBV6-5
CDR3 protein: CASSKTHGQPQHF
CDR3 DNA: TGTGCCAGCAGTAAGACGCACGGCCAGCCCCAGCATTTT

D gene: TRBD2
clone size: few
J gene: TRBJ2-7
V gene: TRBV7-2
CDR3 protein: CASSLVRGGNYEQYF
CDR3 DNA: TGTGCCAGCAGCTTAGTTCGCGGGGGTAACTACGAGCAGTACTTC

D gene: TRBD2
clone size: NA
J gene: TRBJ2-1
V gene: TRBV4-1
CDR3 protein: CASSQDYGALAATIF
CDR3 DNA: TGCGCCAGCAGCCAAGATTATGGGGCCCTAGCGGCCACAATCTTC

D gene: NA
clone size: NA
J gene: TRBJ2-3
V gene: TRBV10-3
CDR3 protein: CAITGGSDTQYF
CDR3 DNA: TGTGCCATCACGGGGGGCTCAGATACGCAGTATTTT

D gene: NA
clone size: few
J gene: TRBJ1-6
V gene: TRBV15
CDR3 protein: CATSSVNSPLHF
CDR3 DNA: TGTGCCACCAGCAGTGTTAATTCACCCCTCCACTTT

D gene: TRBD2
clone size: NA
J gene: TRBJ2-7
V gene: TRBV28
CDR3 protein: CASGAHGGGSSYEQYF
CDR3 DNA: TGTGCCAGCGGGGCCCATGGTGGCGGGAGCTCCTACGAGCAGTACTTC

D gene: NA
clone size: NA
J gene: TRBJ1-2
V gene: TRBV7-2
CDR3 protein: CASSPTSGREGYTF
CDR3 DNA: TGTGCCAGCAGCCCCACGTCAGGGCGCGAAGGCTACACCTTC

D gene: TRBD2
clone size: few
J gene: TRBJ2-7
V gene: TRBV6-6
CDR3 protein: CASSYERGYEQYF
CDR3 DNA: TGTGCCAGCAGTTACGAGCGGGGCTACGAGCAGTACTTC

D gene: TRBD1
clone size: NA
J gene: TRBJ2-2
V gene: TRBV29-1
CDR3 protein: CSVRKGTGGDRLFF
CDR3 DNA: TGCAGCGTTAGGAAGGGGACAGGGGGCGATCGGCTGTTTTTT

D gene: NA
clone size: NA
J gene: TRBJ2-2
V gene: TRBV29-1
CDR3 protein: CSVTGSPTTGGELFF
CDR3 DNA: TGCAGCGTTACAGGGTCCCCAACCACGGGCGGGGAGCTGTTTTTT